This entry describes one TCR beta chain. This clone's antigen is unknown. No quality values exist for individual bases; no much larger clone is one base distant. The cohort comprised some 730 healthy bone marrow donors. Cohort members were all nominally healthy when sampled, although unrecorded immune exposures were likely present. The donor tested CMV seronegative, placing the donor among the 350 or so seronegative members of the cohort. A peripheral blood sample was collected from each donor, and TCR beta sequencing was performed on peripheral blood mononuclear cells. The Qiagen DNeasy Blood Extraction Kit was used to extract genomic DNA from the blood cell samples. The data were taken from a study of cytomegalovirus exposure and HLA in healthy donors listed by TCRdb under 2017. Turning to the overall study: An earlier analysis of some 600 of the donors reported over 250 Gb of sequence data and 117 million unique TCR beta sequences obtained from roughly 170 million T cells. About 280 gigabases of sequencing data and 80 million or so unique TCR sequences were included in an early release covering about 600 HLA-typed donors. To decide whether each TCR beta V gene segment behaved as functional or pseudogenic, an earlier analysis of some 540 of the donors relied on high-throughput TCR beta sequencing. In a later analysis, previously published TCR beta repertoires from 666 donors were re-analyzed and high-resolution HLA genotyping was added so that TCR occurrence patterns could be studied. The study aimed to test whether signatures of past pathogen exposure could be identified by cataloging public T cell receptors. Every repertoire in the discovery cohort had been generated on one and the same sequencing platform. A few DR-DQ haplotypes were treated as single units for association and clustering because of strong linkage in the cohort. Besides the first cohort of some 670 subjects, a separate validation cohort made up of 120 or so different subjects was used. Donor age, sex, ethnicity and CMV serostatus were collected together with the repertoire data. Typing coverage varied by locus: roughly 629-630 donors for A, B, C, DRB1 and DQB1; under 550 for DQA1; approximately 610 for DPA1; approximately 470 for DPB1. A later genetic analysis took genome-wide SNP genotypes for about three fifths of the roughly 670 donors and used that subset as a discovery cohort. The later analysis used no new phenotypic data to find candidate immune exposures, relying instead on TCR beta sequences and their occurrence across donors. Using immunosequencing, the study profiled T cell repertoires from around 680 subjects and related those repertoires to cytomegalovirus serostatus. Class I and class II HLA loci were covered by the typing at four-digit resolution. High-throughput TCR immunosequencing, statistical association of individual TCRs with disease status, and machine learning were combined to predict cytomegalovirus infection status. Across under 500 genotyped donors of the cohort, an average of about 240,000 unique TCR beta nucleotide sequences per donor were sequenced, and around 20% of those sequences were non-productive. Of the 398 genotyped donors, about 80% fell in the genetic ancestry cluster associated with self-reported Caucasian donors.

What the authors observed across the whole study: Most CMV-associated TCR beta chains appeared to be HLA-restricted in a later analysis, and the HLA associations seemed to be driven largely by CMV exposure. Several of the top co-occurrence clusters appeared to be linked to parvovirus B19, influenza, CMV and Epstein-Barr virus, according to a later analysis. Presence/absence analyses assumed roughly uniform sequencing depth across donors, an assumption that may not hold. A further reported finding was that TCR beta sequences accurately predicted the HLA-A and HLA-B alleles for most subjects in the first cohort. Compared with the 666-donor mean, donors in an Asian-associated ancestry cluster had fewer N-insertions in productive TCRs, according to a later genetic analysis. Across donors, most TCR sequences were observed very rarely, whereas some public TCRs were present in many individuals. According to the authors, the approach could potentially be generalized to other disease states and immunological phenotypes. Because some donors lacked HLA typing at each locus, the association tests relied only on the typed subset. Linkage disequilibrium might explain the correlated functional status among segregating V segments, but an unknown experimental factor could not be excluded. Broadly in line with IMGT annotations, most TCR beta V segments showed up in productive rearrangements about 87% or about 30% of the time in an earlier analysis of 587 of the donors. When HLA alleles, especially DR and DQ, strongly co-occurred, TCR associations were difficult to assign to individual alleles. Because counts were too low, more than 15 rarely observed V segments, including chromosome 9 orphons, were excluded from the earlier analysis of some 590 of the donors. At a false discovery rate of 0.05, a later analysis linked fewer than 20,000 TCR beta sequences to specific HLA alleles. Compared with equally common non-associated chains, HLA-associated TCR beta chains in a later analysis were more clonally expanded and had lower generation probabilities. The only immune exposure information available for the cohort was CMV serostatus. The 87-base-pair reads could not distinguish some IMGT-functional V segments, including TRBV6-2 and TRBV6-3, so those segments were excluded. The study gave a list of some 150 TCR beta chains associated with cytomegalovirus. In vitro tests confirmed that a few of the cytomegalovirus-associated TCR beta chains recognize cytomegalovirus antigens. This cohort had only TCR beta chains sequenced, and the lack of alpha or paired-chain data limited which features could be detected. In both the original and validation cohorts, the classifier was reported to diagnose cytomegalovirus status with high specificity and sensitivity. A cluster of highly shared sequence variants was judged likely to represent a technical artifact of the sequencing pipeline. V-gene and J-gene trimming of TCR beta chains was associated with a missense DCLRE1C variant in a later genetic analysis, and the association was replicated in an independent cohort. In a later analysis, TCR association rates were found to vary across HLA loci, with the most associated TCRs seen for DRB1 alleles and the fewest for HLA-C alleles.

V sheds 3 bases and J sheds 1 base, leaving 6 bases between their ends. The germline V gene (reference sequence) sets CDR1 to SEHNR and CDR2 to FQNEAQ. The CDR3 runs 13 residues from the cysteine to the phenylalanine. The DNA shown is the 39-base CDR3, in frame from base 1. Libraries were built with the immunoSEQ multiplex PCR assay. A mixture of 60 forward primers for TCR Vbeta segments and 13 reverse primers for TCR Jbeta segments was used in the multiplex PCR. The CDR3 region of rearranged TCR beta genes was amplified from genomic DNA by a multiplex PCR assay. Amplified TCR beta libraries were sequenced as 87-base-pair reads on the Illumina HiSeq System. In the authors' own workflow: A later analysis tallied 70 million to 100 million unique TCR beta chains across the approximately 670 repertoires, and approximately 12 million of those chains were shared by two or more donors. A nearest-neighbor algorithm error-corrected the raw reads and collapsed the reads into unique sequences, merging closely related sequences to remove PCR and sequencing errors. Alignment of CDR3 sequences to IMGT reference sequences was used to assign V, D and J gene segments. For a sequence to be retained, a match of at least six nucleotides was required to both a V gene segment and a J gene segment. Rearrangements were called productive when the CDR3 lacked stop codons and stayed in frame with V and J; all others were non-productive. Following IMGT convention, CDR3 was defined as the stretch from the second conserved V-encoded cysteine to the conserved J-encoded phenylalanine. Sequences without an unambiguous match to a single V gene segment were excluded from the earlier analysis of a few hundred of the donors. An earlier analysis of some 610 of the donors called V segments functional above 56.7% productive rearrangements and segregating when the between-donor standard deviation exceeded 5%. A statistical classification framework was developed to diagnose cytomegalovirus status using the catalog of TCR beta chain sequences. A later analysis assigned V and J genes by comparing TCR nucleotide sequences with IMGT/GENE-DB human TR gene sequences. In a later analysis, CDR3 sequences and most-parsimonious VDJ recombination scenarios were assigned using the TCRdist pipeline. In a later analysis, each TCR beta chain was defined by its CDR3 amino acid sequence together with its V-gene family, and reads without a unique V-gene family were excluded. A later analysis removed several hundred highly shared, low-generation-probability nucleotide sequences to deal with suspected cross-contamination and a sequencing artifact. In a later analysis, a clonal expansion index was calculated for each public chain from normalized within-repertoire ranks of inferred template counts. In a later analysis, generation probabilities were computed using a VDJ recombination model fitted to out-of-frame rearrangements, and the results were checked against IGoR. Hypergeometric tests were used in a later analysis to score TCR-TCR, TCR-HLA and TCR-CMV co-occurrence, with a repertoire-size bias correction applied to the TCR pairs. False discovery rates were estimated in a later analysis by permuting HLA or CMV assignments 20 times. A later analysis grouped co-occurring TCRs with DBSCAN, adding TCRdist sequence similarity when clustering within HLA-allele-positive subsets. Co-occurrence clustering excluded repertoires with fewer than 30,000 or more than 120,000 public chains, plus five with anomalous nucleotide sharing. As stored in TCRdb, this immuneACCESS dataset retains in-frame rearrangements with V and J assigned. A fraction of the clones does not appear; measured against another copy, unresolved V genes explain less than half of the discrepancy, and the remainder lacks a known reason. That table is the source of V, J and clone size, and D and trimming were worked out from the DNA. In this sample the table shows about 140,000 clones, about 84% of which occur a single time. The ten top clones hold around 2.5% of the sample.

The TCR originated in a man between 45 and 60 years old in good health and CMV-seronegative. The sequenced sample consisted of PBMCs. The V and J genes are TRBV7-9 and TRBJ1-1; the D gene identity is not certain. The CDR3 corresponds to CASSFTENTEAFF. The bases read TGTGCCAGCAGCTTCACAGAGAACACTGAAGCTTTCTTT.